What follows are 21 T cell receptor beta chains derived from one specimen sequenced in a study of cytotoxic CD8 clonotypes in ibrutinib-treated CLL. The data were produced by immunoSEQ multiplex PCR, yet TCRdb's version contains in-frame clones alone and is incomplete. The sample contains some 200,000 clones, 60% to 80% of which appear only once. The sequencing here drew on PBMCs, taken after 12 months of ibrutinib treatment. The receptors originated from a human donor with chronic lymphocytic leukemia.

The chain links TRBV30 to TRBJ2-3; 12 bases are a match to TRBD2. The CDR3 contains 18 residues. The germline gives CDR1 GTSNPN, CDR2 SVGIG (reference sequence). J gave up 5 bases and V 0 bases, and 12 bases lay outside the gene matches. CDR3 protein: CAWSVPSTSGSSGDTQYF. The CDR3 DNA follows: TGTGCCTGGAGTGTCCCCTCGACTAGCGGGAGCTCCGGAGATACGCAGTATTTT.

The J gene is TRBJ2-1, the V gene TRBV9, with TRBD2 matching over 10 bases. Trimming removed 4 bases from V and 6 bases from J; junction bases left unmatched: 7. CDR1 and CDR2 from the germline V gene are SGDLS and YYNGEE. This CDR3 contains 15 residues. CDR3 nucleotides: TGTGCCAGCAGCCCTCTAGCGGGAGTCCTCAATGAGCAGTTCTTC. Translating gives CASSPLAGVLNEQFF.

The V and J genes are TRBV6-5 and TRBJ2-1; the D is unclear. Between the trimmed V and J ends, which lost 6 bases and 12 bases, there was a span of 12 bases. There are 11 residues in the CDR3. CDR1 and CDR2 from the germline V gene are MNHEY and SVGAGI. CDR3 protein: CASSSPLAQFF. The CDR3 region has the DNA TGTGCCAGCAGCTCCCCCCTTGCGCAGTTCTTC.

This rearrangement joins TRBV2 to TRBJ1-4; 8 bases agree with TRBD1. The CDR3 covers 13 residues. Unmatched junction bases numbered 2, after V lost 2 bases and J lost 9 bases. Germline CDR1 is SNHLY and CDR2 is FYNNEI. The CDR3 nucleotides are TGTGCCAGCAGTGAACAGGGGGCTAAAAAACTGTTTTTT. Protein: CASSEQGAKKLFF. Filled out from reference TRBV2 and TRBJ1-4, the complete variable domain reads EPEVTQTPSHQVTQMGQEVILRCVPISNHLYFYWYRQILGQKVEFLVSFYNNEISEKSEIFDDQFSVERPDGSNFTLKIRSTKLEDSAMYFCASSEQGAKKLFFGSGTQLSVL.

This chain uses TRBV5-1 with TRBJ2-7, with unresolved D. The CDR3 loop spans 15 amino acids. CDR1 and CDR2 from the germline V gene are SGHRS and YFSETQ. The V and J ends lost 1 base and 0 bases respectively, with 11 bases between them. The DNA for the CDR3 is TGCGCCAGCAGCTTGAGGCCGGGCAGCTCCTACGAGCAGTACTTC. It specifies CASSLRPGSSYEQYF.

In its sample, this clone was seen once. The chain joins TRBV28 to TRBJ1-5; perhaps TRBD1 as D (5 bases). This CDR3 comprises 13 residues. Germline assignment: CDR1 MDHEN and CDR2 SYDVKM. Deletions cut 10 bases from V and 3 bases from J, with 13 bases between. The CDR3 loop reads CATPGGFNQPQHF. The CDR3 coding sequence is TGTGCCACCCCTGGGGGGTTCAATCAGCCCCAGCATTTT.

The rearrangement uses TRBV2 and TRBJ2-7; maybe TRBD2 (6 bases). Trimming stripped 0 bases from V and 3 bases from J, with 12 bases between. The CDR3 consists of 15 residues. Germline V lookup: CDR1 SNHLY, CDR2 FYNNEI. The CDR3 sequence is CASSEARVGGYEQYF. CDR3 nucleotide sequence: TGTGCCAGCAGTGAAGCCCGGGTGGGGGGCTACGAGCAGTACTTC.

This clone was observed a few times. The chain recombines TRBV30 with TRBJ1-2; D remains unclear. Trimming shortened V by 2 bases and J by 7 bases, and 14 bases separated the two germline ends. Germline lookup yields CDR1 GTSNPN and CDR2 SVGIG (reference sequence). The CDR3 totals 13 residues. CDR3 residues: CAWSIRGVGGYTF. DNA of the CDR3: TGTGCCTGGAGTATCCGGGGAGTAGGTGGCTACACCTTC.

This clone has only one observation. This sequence joins TRBV7-2 and TRBJ2-3; 10 bases are a match to TRBD2. Germline CDR1 is SGHTA and CDR2 is FQGNSA. V trimming: 5 bases; J trimming: 3 bases; junction bases outside the gene matches: 8. The CDR3 runs to 16 residues. The CDR3 sequence is CASSLGERGGTDTQYF. The CDR3 DNA reads TGTGCCAGCAGCCTTGGGGAGCGGGGGGGAACAGATACGCAGTATTTT.

The chain has TRBV6-1 and TRBJ2-7, with 7 bases matching TRBD1. The V segment lost 6 bases and the J segment 5 bases; nucleotides outside the gene matches: 7. CDR3 length: 13 amino acids. Germline CDR1 and CDR2: MNHNS and SASEGT. As DNA, the CDR3 is TGTGCCAGCAGAACAACAGGGGCGCACGAGCAGTACTTC. Its protein is CASRTTGAHEQYF.

The table lists this clone with a count of one. The chain employs TRBV2 and TRBJ2-1, with TRBD1 as a possible D gene (5 bases). Between the trimmed V and J ends, which lost 4 bases and 4 bases, there was a span of 14 bases. This CDR3 has 15 amino acids. Germline CDR1 reads SNHLY; CDR2 reads FYNNEI. For the CDR3, the DNA is TGTGCCAGCAGTGGCCGCCAGGGTTCTTACAATGAGCAGTTCTTC. It encodes CASSGRQGSYNEQFF.

This clone was counted a few times. V and J are TRBV30 and TRBJ1-1; D not certain. V was clipped by 3 bases and J by 6 bases, with 5 bases between them. In germline, CDR1 is GTSNPN, CDR2 SVGIG (reference sequence). This CDR3 is built from 10 residues. CDR3 DNA: TGTGCCTGGAGAACACCTGAAGCTTTCTTT. This sequence encodes CAWRTPEAFF.

The chain uses TRBV2 and TRBJ1-6; tentative D call: TRBD1 (5 bases). The CDR3 length is 12 residues. Germline CDR1 SNHLY, CDR2 FYNNEI. The V end was cut by 4 bases, the J end by 9 bases, with 7 bases between. CDR3: CASSGGGSPLHF. The CDR3 DNA follows: TGTGCCAGCAGTGGGGGGGGTTCACCCCTCCACTTT.

The sample holds one count of this clone. V is TRBV28 and J is TRBJ1-1; TRBD1 matches 9 bases. Looked up from germline, CDR1 is MDHEN and CDR2 is SYDVKM. J lost 4 bases, V lost 9 bases, and 6 bases had no gene match. CDR3 size: 13 residues. The CDR3 reads CASKGQGFTEAFF. The CDR3 bases are TGTGCCAGTAAGGGACAGGGATTCACTGAAGCTTTCTTT.

The chain carries TRBV2 and TRBJ2-7; D is perhaps TRBD1 (5 bases). From germline, CDR1 is SNHLY and CDR2 FYNNEI. The V end was cut by 5 bases, the J end by 1 base, with 18 bases between. This CDR3 contains 16 residues. CDR3 residues: CASSSPFGASSYEQYF. The CDR3 DNA sequence: TGTGCCAGCAGTTCTCCGTTTGGGGCCTCATCCTACGAGCAGTACTTC.

V gene TRBV18 combines with J gene TRBJ2-3; D not certain. This CDR3 has 15 amino acids. CDR1 is KGHSH, CDR2 LQKENI, per germline. The V end was cut by 0 bases, the J end by 3 bases, with 10 bases between. In DNA form, the CDR3 reads TGTGCCAGCTCACCACCGCGTGCTTCTACAGATACGCAGTATTTT. Protein sequence: CASSPPRASTDTQYF.

The chain carries TRBV6-6 and TRBJ1-1; no reliable D call. Germline V gives CDR1 MNHNY, CDR2 SVGAGI (reference sequence). Trimming cost V 6 bases and J 1 base, with 12 bases left between them. The CDR3 extends over 14 amino acids. CDR3 nucleotides: TGTGCCAGCAGCCGCGCTTCAACGAACACTGAAGCTTTCTTT. Its protein is CASSRASTNTEAFF.

V and J are TRBV6-6 and TRBJ1-5, with D tentatively TRBD1 (6 bases). CDR1 is MNHNY and CDR2 is SVGAGI in the germline V gene (reference sequence). The ends were cut back, 0 bases at V and 6 bases at J, with 9 bases in the middle. The CDR3 covers 14 residues. The CDR3 loop reads CASSYSGGTQPQHF. As DNA, the CDR3 is TGTGCCAGCAGTTACTCAGGGGGGACTCAGCCCCAGCATTTT.

The chain couples TRBV5-1 to TRBJ2-1; 11 bases are shared with TRBD2. Germline-derived CDR1 and CDR2 are SGHRS and YFSETQ. V lost 3 bases to trimming and J lost 5 bases; unmatched junction nucleotides: 4. The CDR3 sequence is 15 residues long. The CDR3 sequence is CASSSGTSGHNEQFF. CDR3 coding DNA: TGCGCCAGCAGCTCCGGGACTAGCGGCCACAATGAGCAGTTCTTC.

This clone was recorded once. V usage is TRBV7-2 and J usage is TRBJ1-5, with D uncertain. Germline CDR1 and CDR2: SGHTA and FQGNSA. This CDR3 region has 15 residues. Trimming removed 3 bases from V and 6 bases from J, with 15 bases in between. Here the CDR3 reads CASSFTGWVSQPQHF. The CDR3 coding sequence is TGTGCCAGCAGCTTTACTGGTTGGGTTTCTCAGCCCCAGCATTTT.

The chain joins TRBV4-3 to TRBJ1-5; no reliable D call. The CDR3 totals 16 residues. The V gene lost 0 bases and the J gene lost 0 bases, with 9 bases spanning the gap. CDR1 is LGHNA and CDR2 is YSLEER in the germline V gene. The chain's CDR3 is CASSQDQVYSNQPQHF. CDR3 bases: TGCGCCAGCAGCCAAGATCAAGTTTATAGCAATCAGCCCCAGCATTTT.